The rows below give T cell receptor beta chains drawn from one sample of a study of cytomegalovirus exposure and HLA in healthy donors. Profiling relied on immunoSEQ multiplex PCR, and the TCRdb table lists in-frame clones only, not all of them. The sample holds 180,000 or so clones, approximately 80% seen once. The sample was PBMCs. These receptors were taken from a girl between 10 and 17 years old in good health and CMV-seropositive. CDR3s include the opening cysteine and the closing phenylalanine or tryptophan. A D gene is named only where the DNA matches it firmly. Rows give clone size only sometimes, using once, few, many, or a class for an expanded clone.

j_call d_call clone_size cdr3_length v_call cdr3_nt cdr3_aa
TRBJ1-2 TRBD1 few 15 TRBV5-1 TGCGCCAGCAGCTTGACCAGGACAGGGGGCCTGGGCTACACCTTC CASSLTRTGGLGYTF
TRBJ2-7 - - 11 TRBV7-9 TGTGCCAGCACGAGCGGTGTCGAGCAGTACTTC CASTSGVEQYF
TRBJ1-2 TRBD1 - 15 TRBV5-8 TGTGCCAGCAGTCCTTGGGACAGGTCGCGCTATGGCTACACCTTC CASSPWDRSRYGYTF
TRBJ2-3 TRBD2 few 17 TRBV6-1 TGTGCCAGCAGTGGCGGGAGGGTCCCCCCGAGTACAGATACGCAGTATTTT CASSGGRVPPSTDTQYF
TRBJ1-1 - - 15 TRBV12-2 TGTGCAAGTCGCTCTGCCGGACAGGGGTTCACTGAAGCTTTCTTT CASRSAGQGFTEAFF
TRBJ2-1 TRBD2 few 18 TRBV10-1 TGCGCCAGCAGTGAGGGGTCGTTGACTAGCCGATTCCCCAATGAGCAGTTCTTC CASSEGSLTSRFPNEQFF
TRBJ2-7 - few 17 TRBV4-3 TGCGCCAGCAGCCAAGAGAGTGGAGGACTACTCTCCTACGAGCAGTACTTC CASSQESGGLLSYEQYF
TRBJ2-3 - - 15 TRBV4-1 TGCGCCAGCAGCGTCCGGGGAGATGGCACAGATACGCAGTATTTT CASSVRGDGTDTQYF
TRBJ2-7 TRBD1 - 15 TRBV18 TGTGCCAGCTCATACGGACAGGGGAGCTCCTACGAGCAGTACTTC CASSYGQGSSYEQYF
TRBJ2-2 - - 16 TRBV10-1 TGCGCCAGCAGTCCACAGGGAGCGTCGGGCACCGGGGAGCTGTTTTTT CASSPQGASGTGELFF
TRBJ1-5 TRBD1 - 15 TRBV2 TGTGCCAGCAAAACCACGGGACAGGTCAATCAGCCCCAGCATTTT CASKTTGQVNQPQHF
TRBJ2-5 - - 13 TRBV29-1 TGCAGCGTTGCCCCTGGAGGTCGAGAGACCCAGTACTTC CSVAPGGRETQYF
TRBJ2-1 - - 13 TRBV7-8 TGTGCCAGCAGCTTCGAGGTCTCTTTCAAGCAGTTCTTC CASSFEVSFKQFF
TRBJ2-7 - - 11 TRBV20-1 TGCAGTGCCCCCGGGACCTACGAGCAGTACTTC CSAPGTYEQYF
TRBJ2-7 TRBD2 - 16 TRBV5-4 TGTGCCAGCAGCTTGGGGGCAGCGGGAGCCGCCTACGAGCAGTACTTC CASSLGAAGAAYEQYF
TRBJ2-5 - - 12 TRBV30 TGTGCCTGGAACAGGTACCAAGAGACCCAGTACTTC CAWNRYQETQYF
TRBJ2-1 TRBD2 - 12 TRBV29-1 TGCAGCGTTTTGATAGCGGGTCTCTACCAGTTCTTC CSVLIAGLYQFF
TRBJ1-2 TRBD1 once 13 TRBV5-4 TGTGCCAGCAGCCCCACAGGGGCCCATGGCTACACCTTC CASSPTGAHGYTF
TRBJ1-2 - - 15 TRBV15 TGTGCCACCAGCAGAGGGGTCCCGGGGGGCTATGGCTACACCTTC CATSRGVPGGYGYTF
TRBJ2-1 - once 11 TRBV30 TGTGCCTGGAGTGTACGGGATGAGCAGTTCTTC CAWSVRDEQFF
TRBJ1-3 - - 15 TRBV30 TGTGCCTGGATGCGACAGCTCGTCTCTGGAAACACCATATATTTT CAWMRQLVSGNTIYF
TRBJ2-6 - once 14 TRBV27 TGTGCCAGCAGTTACGGCTCTGGGGCCAACGTCCTGACTTTC CASSYGSGANVLTF